Reported below is one TCR beta chain. The source of the sample is a study of blood T cells in healthy people across ages. The authors ran a second PCR of about 6 to 11 cycles using a sample-barcoded 5' primer and a J-beta primer mix. MiXCR, applied by TCRdb to the 5' RACE reads, yields one record per CDR3 protein. The sample contains some 1.8 million distinct CDR3 sequences, around 40% of which appear only once. The sequenced sample was blood. This TCR came from a human donor in good health.

The DNA for the CDR3 is TGTGCCAGCACCGATAGAAATCAGCCCCAGCATTTT. Its translation: CASTDRNQPQHF. The gene calls are TRBV2 and TRBJ1-5; D not resolved. Per germline, CDR1 SNHLY and CDR2 FYNNEI. CDR3 length: 12 amino acids. The V end was cut by 7 bases, the J end by 4 bases, with 8 bases between. Using reference TRBV2 and TRBJ1-5 for the parts outside the CDR3, the full variable domain is EPEVTQTPSHQVTQMGQEVILRCVPISNHLYFYWYRQILGQKVEFLVSFYNNEISEKSEIFDDQFSVERPDGSNFTLKIRSTKLEDSAMYFCASTDRNQPQHFGDGTRLSIL.